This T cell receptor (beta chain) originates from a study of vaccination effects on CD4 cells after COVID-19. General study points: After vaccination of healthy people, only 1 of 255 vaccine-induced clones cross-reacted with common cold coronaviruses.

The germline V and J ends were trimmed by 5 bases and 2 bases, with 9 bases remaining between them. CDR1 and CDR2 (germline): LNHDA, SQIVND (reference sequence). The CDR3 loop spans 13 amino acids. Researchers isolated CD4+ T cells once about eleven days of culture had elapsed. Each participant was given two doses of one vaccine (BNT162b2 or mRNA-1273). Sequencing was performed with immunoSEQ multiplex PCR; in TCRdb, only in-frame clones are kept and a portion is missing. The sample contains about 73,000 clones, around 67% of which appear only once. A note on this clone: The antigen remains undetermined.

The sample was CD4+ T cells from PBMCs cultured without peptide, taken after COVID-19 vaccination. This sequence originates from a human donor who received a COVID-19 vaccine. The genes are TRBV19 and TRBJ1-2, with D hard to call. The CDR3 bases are TGTGCCAGTAGTTGGAGGGCCAACTATGGCTACACCTTC. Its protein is CASSWRANYGYTF.